This TCR beta chain was recovered during a study of T cells in tuberculosis. Study-wide results and caveats: The TCR-beta difference was not significant; alpha differences partly reflected length.

At study entry, adolescents had tuberculin skin tests and IGRA screening. The CDR3 consists of 15 residues. With V trimmed by 9 bases and J by 0 bases, 8 bases remained unmatched. Germline V lookup: CDR1 LNHDA, CDR2 SQIVND (reference sequence). This table comes from immunoSEQ multiplex PCR, and its TCRdb copy is limited to in-frame clones, with some not included. Of tens of thousands of clones listed, over 90% are singletons. This clone was found a few times. Its matching antigen is unknown. The chain uses TRBV19 and TRBJ1-1, with 9 nucleotides matching TRBD1. This clonotype originated in a donor aged 10-29 years with latent tuberculosis or without tuberculosis infection. The specimen sequenced was PBMCs. CDR3 protein: CASVDRGGVNTEAFF. DNA of the CDR3: TGTGCCAGCGTGGACAGGGGTGGTGTGAACACTGAAGCTTTCTTT.